In this sample, the clone carrying this T cell receptor (beta chain) turned up a few times. Its antigen is currently unknown. A second PCR of 7 to 11 cycles used a sample-barcoded 5' primer and a J-beta primer mix. MiXCR, run by TCRdb on the 5' RACE reads, gives a single entry per CDR3 protein. Among 800,000 or so distinct CDR3 sequences listed, around a quarter were seen once. The CDR3 has 13 residues. The germline gives CDR1 SQVTM, CDR2 ANQGSEA. V shed 2 bases and J shed 7 bases, with 14 bases lying between them. The data were obtained in a study of blood T cells in healthy people across ages. Each sample used at least 7 million PBMCs. Study findings and constraints: Diversity was estimated from one million T cells, and these estimates were considered underestimates. Leaving the PBMCs unsorted stopped any conclusive comparison of naive versus antigen-experienced cells. Roughly linearly, TCR beta diversity per million T cells fell as age increased.

This sample also belongs to another study, concerning T cells of mothers and their children.

Material: blood. V is TRBV29-1 and J is TRBJ2-5, with D tentatively TRBD1 (5 bases). This TCR came from a boy between 10 and 17 years old in good health. CDR3 sequence: CSVEWQDNGTQYF. The CDR3 DNA follows: TGCAGCGTTGAATGGCAGGACAACGGGACCCAGTACTTC.